These 20 T cell receptor beta chains share one sample of origin, sequenced in a study of fetal regulatory T cell absence and autoimmunity. Profiled with immunoSEQ multiplex PCR; TCRdb holds only in-frame clones, not every one. The sample contains 95,000 or so clones, 60% to 80% of which appear only once. Sequenced: pancreas tissue. All receptors come from a male donor with IPEX syndrome.

V usage is TRBV4-2 and J usage is TRBJ2-3; D is undetermined. With 1 base removed from V and 2 bases from J, the gap between germline ends came to 7 bases. The CDR3 length is 14 residues. Per germline, CDR1 LGHNA and CDR2 YNFKEQ. CDR3 loop: CASSQAPNTDTQYF. The CDR3 bases are TGTGCCAGCAGCCAAGCGCCTAACACAGATACGCAGTATTTT.

The table lists this clone with a count of one. The gene calls are TRBV11-3 and TRBJ2-5; no reliable D call. There are 13 residues in the CDR3. Trimming left V 2 bases short and J 3 bases short, with 7 bases between. In germline, CDR1 is SGHNT, CDR2 YENEEA. CDR3 loop: CASSLRREETQYF. For the CDR3, the DNA is TGTGCCAGCAGCTTACGGAGAGAAGAGACCCAGTACTTC.

V is TRBV5-1 and J is TRBJ2-3, with D possibly TRBD1 on 6 matching bases. Germline V CDR1 and CDR2: SGHRS, YFSETQ. This CDR3 has 11 amino acids. V was shortened by 6 bases and J by 6 bases, with 8 bases between the two germline ends. This chain's CDR3 is CASTQGDTQYF. In DNA form, the CDR3 reads TGCGCCAGCACCCAGGGGGATACGCAGTATTTT.

This clone was seen only a few times. The chain uses TRBV4-1 and TRBJ2-1; 9 nucleotides agree with TRBD2. CDR1 is MGHRA, CDR2 YSYEKL, per germline. The V gene end was trimmed by 1 base and the J gene end by 0 bases; junction bases not matched to a gene: 4. The length of the CDR3 is 17 residues. The CDR3 spells CASSQGLLAGSYNEQFF. CDR3 in DNA: TGCGCCAGCAGCCAAGGCCTACTAGCGGGCTCCTACAATGAGCAGTTCTTC.

J is TRBJ1-2 and V is TRBV27, with 8 bases fitting TRBD1. CDR1 and CDR2 (germline): MNHEY, SMNVEV (reference sequence). The ends lost 0 bases at V and 3 bases at J; junction bases unmatched: 3. The CDR3 length is 15 residues. CDR3 sequence reads: CASSLSRGLDYGYTF. The CDR3, as DNA: TGTGCCAGCAGTTTATCCAGGGGGCTGGACTATGGCTACACCTTC.

This chain uses TRBV12-2 with TRBJ2-5; the table assigns TRBD2, which was not confirmed against the DNA. TRBV12-2 is listed as a pseudogene. The CDR3 length is 16 residues. CDR3 DNA: TGTGCAAGTCGCTTAGGGACTAACCCACCTAAAGAGACCCAGTACTTC. Amino acids: CASRLGTNPPKETQYF.

This clone was found a few times. The chain has TRBV4-3 and TRBJ2-7; D ambiguous. CDR3 length: 14 amino acids. Germline CDR1 is LGHNA and CDR2 is YSLEER. V lost 1 base and J lost 6, with 13 bases in between. The DNA for the CDR3 is TGCGCCAGCAGCCAAGTCGTTGGTTCTTTCGAGCAGTACTTC. It encodes CASSQVVGSFEQYF.

V and J are TRBV10-3 and TRBJ1-2; D unresolved. Trimming stripped 6 bases from V and 4 bases from J, with 6 bases between. CDR1 ENHRY and CDR2 SYGVKD come from the germline V gene. This CDR3 spans 11 amino acids. CDR3 protein: CAIRTLYGYTF. CDR3 coding DNA: TGTGCCATCAGGACACTCTATGGCTACACCTTC.

This clone was seen a handful of times. This rearrangement joins TRBV2 to TRBJ1-1; maybe TRBD1 (5 bases). Germline loops: CDR1 SNHLY, CDR2 FYNNEI. Trimming took off 10 bases at V and 0 bases at J, with 12 bases between the two ends. The CDR3 runs 13 residues. CDR3 nucleotides: TGTGCCACCAAGGACAAGGTGAACACTGAAGCTTTCTTT. Its protein is CATKDKVNTEAFF. The whole variable domain, filled in from reference TRBV2 and TRBJ1-1, reads EPEVTQTPSHQVTQMGQEVILRCVPISNHLYFYWYRQILGQKVEFLVSFYNNEISEKSEIFDDQFSVERPDGSNFTLKIRSTKLEDSAMYFCATKDKVNTEAFFGQGTRLTVV.

This clone was detected only a few times. The rearrangement joins TRBV5-6 to TRBJ1-2; D is unresolved. The CDR3 is 11 amino acids. Trimming pared 4 bases from V and 8 bases from J, leaving 9 bases between. The germline V gene has CDR1 SGHDT and CDR2 YYEEEE. The CDR3 DNA follows: TGTGCCAGCAGCGTGCTAGGGGGCTACACCTTC. This gives the protein CASSVLGGYTF.

This sequence joins TRBV25-1 and TRBJ1-4; no reliable D call. From germline, CDR1 is MGHDK and CDR2 SYGVNS. This CDR3 has 15 amino acids. Deletions cut 3 bases from V and 5 bases from J, with 13 bases between. In DNA, the CDR3 is TGTGCCAGCAGTGACTTGAGGCGGGAAAATGAAAAACTGTTTTTT. Translating it yields CASSDLRRENEKLFF.

V and J are TRBV7-2 and TRBJ1-4; D possibly corresponds to TRBD1 (6 bases). Germline lookup yields CDR1 SGHTA and CDR2 FQGNSA. The CDR3 contains 15 residues. The V end lost 1 base, the J end lost 3 bases, and 9 bases lay between the germline ends. The CDR3 here is CASSLDRVPNEKLFF. CDR3 coding DNA: TGTGCCAGCAGCTTAGACAGGGTCCCTAATGAAAAACTGTTTTTT.

The rearrangement links TRBV21-1 to TRBJ1-2; whether TRBD1, the table's D call, matches the DNA was not checked. TRBV21-1 is a pseudogene. The CDR3 extends over 11 amino acids. The CDR3 nucleotides read TGTGCCAGCAGTGGACAGGCGCGCTACACCTTC. It translates to CASSGQARYTF.

V and J are TRBV13 and TRBJ2-7; TRBD2 matches 10 bases. The germline CDR1 and CDR2 sequences are PRHDT and FYEKMQ (reference sequence). The trim removed 6 bases at V and 10 bases at J, leaving 9 bases unmatched. The CDR3 runs 13 residues. Written as DNA, the CDR3 is TGTGCCAGCAGTAAGCGGGGGGGCCTGGACCAGTACTTC. Translating it yields CASSKRGGLDQYF. Looking up the rest from reference TRBV13 and TRBJ2-7 gives the full variable domain: AAGVIQSPRHLIKEKRETATLKCYPIPRHDTVYWYQQGPGQDPQFLISFYEKMQSDKGSIPDRFSAQQFSDYHSELNMSSLELGDSALYFCASSKRGGLDQYFGPGTRLTVT.

The chain is built from TRBV5-1 and TRBJ2-3, with D perhaps being TRBD1 or TRBD2 (5 bases each). Deletions cut 3 bases from V and 0 bases from J, with 5 bases between. The CDR3 is 13 residues long. Germline loops: CDR1 SGHRS, CDR2 YFSETQ. The CDR3 loop is CASSWDSTDTQYF. CDR3 DNA sequence: TGCGCCAGCAGCTGGGACAGCACAGATACGCAGTATTTT.

CDR3 amino acids: CASSLATAYEQYF. Here the CDR3 DNA reads TGTGCCAGCAGCTTAGCTACGGCCTACGAGCAGTACTTC. The chain combines TRBV7-9 with TRBJ2-7, with D unresolved. Germline V gene sequence: CDR1 SEHNR, CDR2 FQNEAQ (reference sequence). Trimming stripped 0 bases from V and 2 bases from J, with 5 bases between. The length of the CDR3 is 13 residues. Filled out from reference TRBV7-9 and TRBJ2-7, the complete variable domain reads DTGVSQNPRHKITKRGQNVTFRCDPISEHNRLYWYRQTLGQGPEFLTYFQNEAQLEKSRLLSDRFSAERPKGSFSTLEIQRTEQGDSAMYLCASSLATAYEQYFGPGTRLTVT.

The chain joins TRBV23-1 to TRBJ2-3; 11 bases are shared with TRBD2. TRBV23-1 is marked as an open reading frame, function uncertain. The J segment lost 0 bases and the V segment lost 4 bases, leaving 3 bases of the junction unmatched. The CDR3 spans 16 residues. The chain's CDR3 is CASSPRTSGSTDTQYF. The DNA of the CDR3 is TGCGCCAGCAGTCCAAGGACTAGCGGGAGCACAGATACGCAGTATTTT.

The chain recombines TRBV4-3 with TRBJ2-7, with 8 bases matching TRBD2. The CDR3 is 15 residues long. Germline loops: CDR1 LGHNA, CDR2 YSLEER. Trimming cost V 3 bases and J 7 bases; bases outside gene matches: 11. The CDR3 loop is CASSHVVAGLGEQYF. The CDR3, as DNA: TGCGCCAGCAGCCATGTTGTAGCGGGGTTGGGGGAGCAGTACTTC.

The rearrangement joins TRBV7-9 to TRBJ1-4; maybe TRBD1 (5 bases). CDR3 length equals 15 residues. Germline-derived CDR1 and CDR2 are SEHNR and FQNEAQ (reference sequence). Deletions cut 4 bases from V and 0 bases from J, with 9 bases between. This CDR3 reads CASSSGISTNEKLFF. The CDR3 coding sequence is TGTGCCAGCAGCTCAGGGATCTCAACTAATGAAAAACTGTTTTTT. Filled out from reference TRBV7-9 and TRBJ1-4, the complete variable domain reads DTGVSQNPRHKITKRGQNVTFRCDPISEHNRLYWYRQTLGQGPEFLTYFQNEAQLEKSRLLSDRFSAERPKGSFSTLEIQRTEQGDSAMYLCASSSGISTNEKLFFGSGTQLSVL.

CDR3 DNA sequence: TGTGCCAGCAGCTTATCGCTAGCGGGTTTCGTTCACGAGCAGTACTTC. Its translation is CASSLSLAGFVHEQYF. The gene calls are TRBV13 and TRBJ2-7; 8 bases match TRBD2. This CDR3 region has 16 residues. Germline-derived CDR1 and CDR2 are PRHDT and FYEKMQ (reference sequence). V lost 2 bases to trimming and J lost 5 bases; unmatched junction nucleotides: 11.